Here is one T cell receptor (beta chain) with its context. The germline gives CDR1 LNHNV, CDR2 YYDKDF (reference sequence). This CDR3 comprises 14 residues. V gave up 3 bases and J gave up 6 bases; unmatched junction bases: 5. This sample was included in a study of identical twins. TCRdb called the 5' RACE reads again in MiXCR, with one record for every CDR3 protein. The table records roughly 720,000 distinct CDR3 sequences, 15% to 20% of them present only once. The data also belong to a second study, concerning T cells expressing NK-cell markers. This second study notes: The authors sequenced eight donors, of whom seven were HCMV-seropositive and one was seronegative. Dominant NKG2C+ clonotype frequencies of roughly 1.0-7.0% of CD8+ T cells were measured in over five donors.

This chain uses TRBV15 with TRBJ2-4; 7 bases agree with TRBD2. This TCR derives from a woman aged 18-29 years in good health. Sequencing was done on a sample of PBMCs. The chain's CDR3 is CATSSSGSGNIQYF. Written as DNA, the CDR3 is TGTGCCACCAGCAGTAGCGGGTCGGGAAACATTCAGTACTTC.